The 17 T cell receptor beta chains presented below share a single source sample, sequenced in a study of T cell repertoires in cytomegalovirus infection. MiXCR was run by TCRdb on the reads, yielding one entry per CDR3 protein. The table shows about 230,000 distinct CDR3 sequences, with over 20% occurring only once. The sample taken for sequencing was CD8+ T cells from PBMCs. The receptor source for this set is a human donor in good health (CMV status not recorded). Some clones in this sample may be carry-over from other donors' samples.

This clonotype has ten or more counts. The chain is built from TRBV7-3 and TRBJ1-1; maybe TRBD1 (5 bases). This CDR3 comprises 13 residues. Germline CDR1 reads SGHTA; CDR2 reads FQGTGA. V shed 5 bases and J shed 7 bases, with 14 bases lying between them. The CDR3 protein is CASSTTNGGEAFF. As DNA, the CDR3 is TGTGCCAGCAGCACAACGAACGGGGGTGAAGCTTTCTTT.

A few counts support this clonotype. The chain has TRBV28 and TRBJ2-5; 9 nucleotides line up with TRBD2. The CDR3 has 17 residues. Germline V gene data show CDR1 as MDHEN and CDR2 as SYDVKM. J gave up 5 bases and V 2 bases, and 12 bases lay outside the gene matches. Here the CDR3 reads CASSLHPGTSPSETQYF. The CDR3 DNA follows: TGTGCCAGCAGTTTACATCCCGGGACTAGCCCGTCGGAGACCCAGTACTTC. The variable domain in full, with the rest retrieved from reference TRBV28 and TRBJ2-5, is DVKVTQSSRYLVKRTGEKVFLECVQDMDHENMFWYRQDPGLGLRLIYFSYDVKMKEKGDIPEGYSVSREKKERFSLILESASTNQTSMYLCASSLHPGTSPSETQYFGPGTRLLVL.

This chain links TRBV7-3 with TRBJ1-2; unclear D gene. The germline CDR1 and CDR2 sequences are SGHTA and FQGTGA. This CDR3 region has 13 residues. Trimming removed 3 bases at V and 3 bases at J, with 8 bases between. CDR3 region: CASSLEVDYGYTF. CDR3 nucleotide sequence: TGTGCCAGCAGCTTGGAGGTTGACTATGGCTACACCTTC.

This clonotype was counted many times. The rearrangement uses TRBV25-1 and TRBJ2-1; D gene ambiguous. The CDR3 extends over 10 amino acids. The V end was cut by 3 bases, the J end by 8 bases, with 2 bases between. Germline V gives CDR1 MGHDK, CDR2 SYGVNS. In DNA form, the CDR3 reads TGTGCCAGCAGTGAGCATGAGCAGTTCTTC. Its translation: CASSEHEQFF.

This rearrangement joins TRBV20-1 to TRBJ2-3; TRBD2 agrees at 9 bases. The CDR3 consists of 16 residues. Looked up from germline, CDR1 is DFQATT and CDR2 is SNEGSKA (reference sequence). Trimming took 4 bases from V and 2 from J; bases not matched to a gene: 10. CDR3 region: CSATRKAGGSTDTQYF. CDR3 in DNA: TGCAGTGCTACCCGCAAAGCGGGGGGATCCACAGATACGCAGTATTTT.

This chain uses TRBV4-2 with TRBJ2-7; 7 bases agree with TRBD2. The CDR3 spans 14 residues. The V gene end was trimmed by 5 bases and the J gene end by 1 base; junction bases not matched to a gene: 5. Looked up from germline, CDR1 is LGHNA and CDR2 is YNFKEQ. CDR3 nucleotide sequence: TGTGCCAGCAGCGACTGGGGGGGATCCTACGAGCAGTACTTC. It is translated as CASSDWGGSYEQYF.

To note about this clonotype: This CDR3 fails to terminate in the conserved phenylalanine or tryptophan, so it likely reflects a read error. V gene TRBV11-3 combines with J gene TRBJ2-7; 8 positions match TRBD1. V trimming: 3 bases; J trimming: 1 base; junction bases outside the gene matches: 2. The CDR3 has 14 amino acids. Per germline, CDR1 SGHNT and CDR2 YENEEA. In nucleotides, the CDR3 is TGTGCCAGCAGCTTGGACAGGGATTCCTACGAGCAGTACATC. Translating gives CASSLDRDSYEQYI.

This clonotype has a handful of counts. This chain joins TRBV2 and TRBJ1-2; tentative D call: TRBD1 (5 bases). V shed 7 bases and J shed 5 bases, with 11 bases lying between them. Germline CDR1 is SNHLY and CDR2 is FYNNEI. The CDR3 spans 12 residues. CDR3 sequence: CASNTGPYGYTF. CDR3 in DNA: TGTGCCAGCAATACAGGACCATATGGCTACACCTTC.

This clonotype was detected a few times. The V call is TRBV7-6, the J call TRBJ1-1, with D possibly matching TRBD1 (6 bases). Looked up from germline, CDR1 is SGHVS and CDR2 is FNYEAQ. Trimming shortened V by 6 bases and J by 8 bases, and 19 bases separated the two germline ends. The CDR3 runs 14 residues. CDR3 sequence reads: CASRGGGRSLEAFF. The CDR3 nucleotides read TGTGCCAGCAGGGGGGGGGGCAGGTCCTTGGAAGCTTTCTTT.

This clonotype was picked up a small number of times. The CDR3 sequence is CSVFGGSYNEQFF. Written as DNA, the CDR3 is TGCAGCGTGTTCGGTGGCTCCTACAATGAGCAGTTCTTC. This chain joins TRBV29-1 and TRBJ2-1; D gene ambiguous. The germline V and J ends were trimmed by 6 bases and 0 bases, with 9 bases remaining between them. Germline CDR1 is SQVTM and CDR2 is ANQGSEA. This CDR3 is 13 amino acids long.

The chain is built from TRBV5-4 and TRBJ1-2; D is uncertain. This CDR3 comprises 16 residues. V lost 3 bases to trimming and J lost 2 bases, with 17 bases between them. Germline loops: CDR1 SGHNT, CDR2 YYREEE (reference sequence). DNA for the CDR3: TGTGCCAGCAGCTCGAGTCGACAACGACTCAACTATGGCTACACCTTC. Translating it yields CASSSSRQRLNYGYTF.

This clonotype was seen a handful of times. V is TRBV7-8 and J is TRBJ2-7, with 7 bases that match TRBD1. J was trimmed by 2 bases and V by 2 bases; bases with no gene match: 3. The CDR3 has 14 amino acids. CDR1 and CDR2 from the germline V gene are SGHVS and FQNEAQ. DNA of the CDR3: TGTGCCAGCAGCTTATTGGGGACAGCCTACGAGCAGTACTTC. Protein product: CASSLLGTAYEQYF. Looking up the rest from reference TRBV7-8 and TRBJ2-7 gives the full variable domain: GAGVSQSPRYKVAKRGQDVALRCDPISGHVSLFWYQQALGQGPEFLTYFQNEAQLDKSGLPSDRFFAERPEGSVSTLKIQRTQQEDSAVYLCASSLLGTAYEQYFGPGTRLTVT.

Only a few counts were recorded for this clonotype. The V gene is TRBV19, the J gene TRBJ2-3, with TRBD1 identical over 7 bases. Germline values: CDR1 LNHDA, CDR2 SQIVND (reference sequence). The CDR3 covers 15 residues. V lost 2 bases, J lost 5 bases, and 7 bases stayed unmatched. The DNA of the CDR3 is TGTGCCAGTAGTATATTAGGGACAGAGGGAGATACGCAGTATTTT. It codes for CASSILGTEGDTQYF.

This clonotype was seen at least ten times. This chain connects TRBV25-1 to TRBJ1-1; unclear D gene. Germline V gene sequence: CDR1 MGHDK, CDR2 SYGVNS. The V end was cut by 5 bases, the J end by 7 bases, with 8 bases between. This CDR3 is 11 amino acids long. The CDR3 sequence is CASSRRSEAFF. CDR3 in DNA: TGTGCCAGCAGTCGTCGGAGTGAAGCTTTCTTT.

The sample holds a few counts of this clonotype. The J gene is TRBJ1-1, the V gene TRBV20-1, with D perhaps matching TRBD1 (5 bases). Germline CDR1 reads DFQATT; CDR2 reads SNEGSKA (reference sequence). This CDR3 spans 15 amino acids. Trimming left V 0 bases short and J 5 bases short, with 16 bases between. This CDR3 is CSARDLLGTGTEAFF. CDR3 DNA: TGCAGTGCTAGAGATCTTTTAGGGACGGGAACTGAAGCTTTCTTT.

The rearrangement links TRBV6-5 to TRBJ2-2, with TRBD1 matching 7 bases. J gave up 1 base and V 7 bases, and 15 bases lay outside the gene matches. This CDR3 region has 18 residues. CDR1 and CDR2 (germline): MNHEY, SVGAGI. CDR3 sequence: CASNPRTGLGQNTGELFF. CDR3 bases: TGTGCCAGCAATCCTCGGACAGGACTCGGACAGAACACCGGGGAGCTGTTTTTT.

There are many counts of this clonotype. V and J are TRBV29-1 and TRBJ2-1; 10 bases align to TRBD1. This CDR3 comprises 12 residues. V was clipped by 5 bases and J by 6 bases; unmatched bases: 1. Germline V gives CDR1 SQVTM, CDR2 ANQGSEA. The CDR3 loop reads CSVRTGGNEQFF. The CDR3, as DNA: TGCAGCGTTCGGACAGGGGGCAATGAGCAGTTCTTC.